Each of the 32 T cell receptor beta chains below was sequenced from the same sample in a study of blood T cells in healthy people across ages (dated by TCRdb to about 2015). Receptor libraries were prepared by 5' RACE. The sequencing machine was an Illumina HiSeq 2500. A second PCR of about 7 to 12 cycles was performed with a sample-barcoded 5' primer and a J-beta primer mix. Using fastp at Q25 and MiXCR, TCRdb reprocessed the public reads and kept productive beta chains. CDR3 protein sequences are deduplicated, and each keeps its most common genes and DNA. Within this sample are hundreds of thousands of distinct CDR3 sequences, with 58% of them counted one time only. Around 37% of the sample rests with the top ten. The sequencing input was blood. Receptors originate from a man aged 55-75 years in good health.

This clonotype was recorded a few times. The V and J genes are TRBV28 and TRBJ2-6; 8 bases map to TRBD1. The CDR3 has 15 amino acids. The germline CDR1 and CDR2 sequences are MDHEN and SYDVKM. The CDR3 reads CATGQGASGANVLTF. The CDR3 nucleotides read TGTGCGACCGGACAGGGAGCCTCTGGGGCCAACGTCCTGACTTTC.

The chain uses TRBV24-1 and TRBJ1-2; no clear D gene. V was pared by 8 bases and J by 5 bases, with 11 bases between. The CDR3 loop spans 12 amino acids. Germline CDR1 reads KGHDR; CDR2 reads SFDVKD. CDR3 in DNA: TGTGCCACCAACACGACGGAATATGGCTACACCTTC. As protein: CATNTTEYGYTF.

The V call is TRBV25-1, the J call TRBJ1-4; D gene unclear. The V end lost 0 bases, the J end lost 7 bases, and 12 bases lay between the germline ends. The CDR3 spans 15 residues. CDR1 is MGHDK, CDR2 SYGVNS, per germline. CDR3 coding DNA: TGTGCCAGCAGTGAATATGGAGGCGTGGGTGAAAAACTGTTTTTT. Encoded protein: CASSEYGGVGEKLFF.

In this sample, this clonotype turned up many times. The chain links TRBV7-2 to TRBJ2-7; D is unresolved. The CDR3 spans 13 residues. Trimming cost V 5 bases and J 3 bases, with 11 bases left between them. Germline V gene data show CDR1 as SGHTA and CDR2 as FQGNSA. The CDR3 region has the DNA TGTGCCAGCAGCAGAGACATTTACTACGAGCAGTACTTC. Translation: CASSRDIYYEQYF.

The chain couples TRBV15 to TRBJ1-6; the D gene is possibly TRBD1 (5 bases). This CDR3 region has 16 residues. Germline lookup yields CDR1 LNHNV and CDR2 YYDKDF (reference sequence). V was cut by 6 bases and J by 0 bases, with 12 bases left in between. In DNA form, the CDR3 reads TGTGCCACCAGTGCGGGGGAGAGCTCCTATAATTCACCCCTCCACTTT. Translation gives CATSAGESSYNSPLHF. Full variable domain (rest looked up from reference TRBV15 and TRBJ1-6): DAMVIQNPRYQVTQFGKPVTLSCSQTLNHNVMYWYQQKSSQAPKLLFHYYDKDFNNEADTPDNFQSRRPNTSFCFLDIRSPGLGDTAMYLCATSAGESSYNSPLHFGNGTRLTVT.

A single count supports this clonotype. The chain has TRBV20-1 and TRBJ2-7; TRBD1 agrees at 7 bases. V lost 5 bases, J lost 2 bases, and 9 bases stayed unmatched. The CDR3 runs 14 residues. CDR1 and CDR2 from the germline V gene are DFQATT and SNEGSKA (reference sequence). CDR3 DNA: TGCAGTGCTGCGCCCAGGGGACAGACCTACGAGCAGTACTTC. Amino acids: CSAAPRGQTYEQYF.

The chain links TRBV11-2 to TRBJ2-3; D remains ambiguous. Trimming shortened V by 7 bases and J by 0 bases, and 5 bases separated the two germline ends. The CDR3 totals 12 residues. Germline CDR1 and CDR2: SGHAT and FQNNGV. The CDR3 nucleotides read TGTGCCAGCAAAGCTAGCACAGATACGCAGTATTTT. Translating it yields CASKASTDTQYF.

The chain has TRBV12-3 or TRBV12-4 and TRBJ2-1; possibly TRBD1 or TRBD2 for D (6 bases each). V shed 2 bases and J shed 5 bases, with 19 bases lying between them. This CDR3 is 17 amino acids long. The CDR3 sequence is CASSLFRGQGSDNEQFF. CDR3 coding DNA: TGTGCCAGCAGTTTATTTCGGGGGCAGGGGTCCGACAATGAGCAGTTCTTC.

V and J are TRBV20-1 and TRBJ1-2; D is possibly TRBD1 (5 bases). Trimming shortened V by 6 bases and J by 7 bases, and 21 bases separated the two germline ends. This CDR3 has 14 amino acids. From germline, CDR1 is DFQATT and CDR2 SNEGSKA (reference sequence). The CDR3 sequence is CSADPKGRSAGYTF. CDR3 nucleotides: TGCAGTGCCGACCCAAAGGGGCGGTCGGCTGGCTACACCTTC.

In DNA form, the CDR3 reads TGTGCCAGCAGTCGCTCCAGGGACATCAGAACAGATACGCAGTATTTT. Translating gives CASSRSRDIRTDTQYF. The J gene is TRBJ2-3, the V gene TRBV6-2 or TRBV6-3; D possibly corresponds to TRBD1 (6 bases). V was clipped by 5 bases and J by 3 bases, with 18 bases between them. From germline, CDR1 is MNHEY and CDR2 SVGEGT. This CDR3 comprises 16 residues.

This chain joins TRBV6-5 and TRBJ2-7; maybe TRBD1 (6 bases). CDR3 length equals 14 residues. Per germline, CDR1 MNHEY and CDR2 SVGAGI. V lost 6 bases, J lost 0 bases, and 12 bases lay in between. CDR3 sequence (DNA): TGTGCCAGCAGGATATACAGGGCCTCCTACGAGCAGTACTTC. Protein product: CASRIYRASYEQYF.

This chain joins TRBV11-2 and TRBJ2-1, with 11 bases aligning to TRBD2. J was trimmed by 3 bases and V by 1 base; bases with no gene match: 5. Germline V gene lookup returns CDR1 SGHAT and CDR2 FQNNGV. This CDR3 has 17 amino acids. As DNA, the CDR3 is TGTGCCAGCAGCTTAGGACCCACTAGCGGGGGCTACAATGAGCAGTTCTTC. Translated: CASSLGPTSGGYNEQFF.

The chain recombines TRBV9 with TRBJ2-1; 10 bases map to TRBD1. CDR1 and CDR2 (germline): SGDLS, YYNGEE. Germline trimming cut 4 bases from V and 10 bases from J; bases unmatched to any gene: 14. This CDR3 spans 16 amino acids. As DNA, the CDR3 is TGTGCCAGCAGCAAGCGACAGGGGGCGCGTGTAGACGAGCAGTTCTTC. It yields the protein CASSKRQGARVDEQFF. Combining the CDR3 with reference TRBV9 and TRBJ2-1 gives the whole variable domain DSGVTQTPKHLITATGQRVTLRCSPRSGDLSVYWYQQSLDQGLQFLIQYYNGEERAKGNILERFSAQQFPDLHSELNLSSLELGDSALYFCASSKRQGARVDEQFFGPGTRLTVL.

This rearrangement joins TRBV4-2 to TRBJ2-3, with 8 bases that match TRBD2. The V segment lost 1 base and the J segment 1 base; nucleotides outside the gene matches: 7. Looked up from germline, CDR1 is LGHNA and CDR2 is YNFKEQ. The CDR3 contains 17 residues. CDR3 protein: CASSQGILAGRTDTQYF. CDR3 DNA: TGTGCCAGCAGCCAAGGAATCTTAGCGGGGCGCACAGATACGCAGTATTTT.

V and J are TRBV12-3 or TRBV12-4 and TRBJ2-7; 8 bases align to TRBD1. The DNA matches TRBJ2-5 better at its end, which makes the J call doubtful. The CDR3 contains 13 residues. This CDR3 is CASRQGVVETQYF. The DNA for the CDR3 is TGTGCCAGCAGACAGGGGGTGGTCGAGACCCAGTACTTC.

With respect to this clonotype: A read error is possible here, since a much larger clone lies one base away. CDR3 nucleotide sequence: TGTGCCAGCGGGGTCTCCTACGAGCAGTACTTC. Its translation is CASGVSYEQYF. The rearrangement links TRBV2 to TRBJ2-7, with D hard to call. Germline CDR1 is SNHLY and CDR2 is FYNNEI. The CDR3 is 11 amino acids. Trimming removed 8 bases from V and 0 bases from J, with 5 bases in between.

In nucleotides, the CDR3 is TGTGCCAGCAGCCGGGGACTCGGAAATGAGCAGTTCTTC. Translated, it gives CASSRGLGNEQFF. This chain links TRBV11-3 with TRBJ2-1; TRBD2 is a possible D gene (6 bases). There are 13 residues in the CDR3. V dropped 5 bases and J dropped 7 bases, with 12 bases sitting between them. From germline, CDR1 is SGHNT and CDR2 YENEEA.

In the case of this clonotype: This clone may be a read error of a much larger clone one base away. V is TRBV12-3 or TRBV12-4 and J is TRBJ2-1, with a possible D match to TRBD2 (6 bases). The CDR3 is 15 amino acids. The ends were cut back, 10 bases at V and 2 bases at J, with 18 bases in the middle. As DNA, the CDR3 is TGTGCCATGGCGTCCGTAGCGGATACCTACAATGAGCAGTTCTTC. Its translation is CAMASVADTYNEQFF.

The rearrangement links TRBV4-1 to TRBJ2-3, with D perhaps given as TRBD1 or TRBD2 (5 bases each). Deletions cut 1 base from V and 6 bases from J, with 17 bases between. This CDR3 has 16 amino acids. The V gene's germline CDR1 is MGHRA and CDR2 YSYEKL. The CDR3 nucleotides read TGCGCCAGCAGCCAAGGGCAGGGTAATGTAGCGGATACGCAGTATTTT. Its translation: CASSQGQGNVADTQYF.

The V gene is TRBV29-1, the J gene TRBJ1-1, with a tentative D call TRBD1 (6 bases). Germline values: CDR1 SQVTM, CDR2 ANQGSEA. CDR3 length equals 11 residues. Trimming stripped 7 bases from V and 4 bases from J, with 10 bases between. The CDR3 DNA follows: TGCAGCGGGGGGCTCGGCACTGAAGCTTTCTTT. Translating it yields CSGGLGTEAFF.

A few counts support this clonotype. The J gene is TRBJ2-5, the V gene TRBV5-1; 10 positions agree with TRBD2. The CDR3 is 19 residues long. Germline trimming cut 7 bases from V and 1 base from J; bases unmatched to any gene: 19. Per the germline V gene, CDR1 is SGHRS and CDR2 is YFSETQ. The CDR3 loop is CASSGGLASGGTLQETQYF. The CDR3 nucleotides are TGCGCCAGCTCCGGAGGATTGGCTAGCGGGGGTACACTCCAAGAGACCCAGTACTTC. The entire variable domain, with the rest obtained from reference TRBV5-1 and TRBJ2-5, is as follows: KAGVTQTPRYLIKTRGQQVTLSCSPISGHRSVSWYQQTPGQGLQFLFEYFSETQRNKGNFPGRFSGRQFSNSRSEMNVSTLELGDSALYLCASSGGLASGGTLQETQYFGPGTRLLVL.

This clonotype was counted between two and nine times. The chain recombines TRBV7-2 with TRBJ2-1; TRBD2 matches at 9 bases. From germline, CDR1 is SGHTA and CDR2 FQGNSA. Trimming cost V 5 bases and J 6 bases; bases outside gene matches: 8. This CDR3 contains 15 residues. CDR3 sequence (DNA): TGTGCCAGCAGCCCCCGGGTTAGCGGGGGCAATGAGCAGTTCTTC. This sequence encodes CASSPRVSGGNEQFF.

In regard to this clonotype: A read error is possible here, since a much larger clone lies one base away. The rearrangement links TRBV20-1 to TRBJ2-1; TRBD2 matches 11 bases. J gave up 13 bases and V 6 bases, and 14 bases lay outside the gene matches. CDR1 and CDR2 from the germline V gene are DFQATT and SNEGSKA (reference sequence). There are 14 residues in the CDR3. CDR3 sequence (DNA): TGCAGTGCCTCCGGGGGACTAGCGGAAGAGACCCAGTTCTTC. Amino acid sequence: CSASGGLAEETQFF.

The V call is TRBV6-6, the J call TRBJ2-6; no reliable D call. V dropped 6 bases and J dropped 4 bases, with 7 bases sitting between them. The V gene's germline CDR1 is MNHNY and CDR2 SVGAGI (reference sequence). The CDR3 has 13 residues. The CDR3 sequence: CASRQPGANVLTF. DNA of the CDR3: TGTGCCAGCAGACAACCCGGGGCCAACGTCCTGACTTTC.

Comment on this clonotype: Because it lacks the conserved phenylalanine or tryptophan at the end, this CDR3 is likely a read error. The chain couples TRBV7-9 to TRBJ2-5; D is possibly TRBD2 (7 bases). This CDR3 comprises 17 residues. Looked up from germline, CDR1 is SEHNR and CDR2 is FQNEAQ (reference sequence). The V end was cut by 4 bases, the J end by 11 bases, with 29 bases between. The CDR3 sequence is CASSSQGRGLHYNEQYL. CDR3 nucleotide sequence: TGTGCCAGCAGCTCCCAGGGGCGGGGGCTTCACTACAATGAGCAGTACTTA.

The J gene is TRBJ1-6, the V gene TRBV12-3 or TRBV12-4; D is ambiguous. Trimming stripped 6 bases from V and 5 bases from J, with 8 bases between. The CDR3 length is 13 residues. The CDR3 DNA reads as TGTGCCAGCAGCCGGGATGATAATTCACCCCTCCACTTT. It yields the protein CASSRDDNSPLHF.

This chain connects TRBV19 to TRBJ1-2, with 9 bases identical to TRBD1. Germline values: CDR1 LNHDA, CDR2 SQIVND (reference sequence). The CDR3 totals 15 residues. Trimming took 5 bases from V and 4 from J; bases not matched to a gene: 8. CDR3 in DNA: TGTGCCAGTAGTCTCGGGTCGGGACAGGGCTATGGCTACACCTTC. Its translation is CASSLGSGQGYGYTF.

CDR3 sequence reads: CASSGDWNTEAFF. The CDR3 DNA is TGTGCCAGCAGCGGGGACTGGAACACTGAAGCTTTCTTT. This chain joins TRBV3-1 and TRBJ1-1; tentative D call: TRBD1 (5 bases). The germline V gene encodes CDR1 LGHDT and CDR2 YNNKEL (reference sequence). This CDR3 comprises 13 residues. Trimming left V 5 bases short and J 1 base short, with 8 bases between.

This chain uses TRBV20-1 with TRBJ2-1; D possibly uses TRBD1 or TRBD2 (5 bases each). The germline CDR1 and CDR2 sequences are DFQATT and SNEGSKA (reference sequence). The CDR3 is made up of 14 amino acids. V gave up 5 bases and J gave up 6 bases, with 17 bases separating them. The CDR3 DNA sequence: TGCAGTGCTCCCGGCCAACAGGCGGGCAATGAGCAGTTCTTC. Its protein is CSAPGQQAGNEQFF.

About this clonotype: At one end, the junction sequence differs from germline, possibly due to a read error. The rearrangement joins TRBV6-1 to TRBJ2-5; tentative D call: TRBD1 (5 bases). The assigned J gene may be wrong: the sequence end matches TRBJ2-7 better. Germline V gene data show CDR1 as MNHNS and CDR2 as SASEGT. This CDR3 region has 15 residues. The CDR3 sequence is CASSEQGVGSCEQYF. CDR3 nucleotide sequence: TGTGCCAGCAGTGAACAGGGTGTGGGATCCTGCGAGCAGTACTTC.

This chain connects TRBV27 to TRBJ1-2; D is possibly TRBD1 (5 bases). The CDR3 runs 14 residues. The V end lost 5 bases, the J end lost 1 base, and 11 bases lay between the germline ends. Per the germline V gene, CDR1 is MNHEY and CDR2 is SMNVEV (reference sequence). CDR3 region: CASSPGAGNYGYTF. In DNA, the CDR3 is TGTGCCAGCAGTCCCGGGGCGGGTAACTATGGCTACACCTTC.

This clonotype was observed a few times. The chain links TRBV9 to TRBJ2-4; TRBD2 matches 12 bases. Germline V lookup: CDR1 SGDLS, CDR2 YYNGEE. The CDR3 consists of 19 residues. V was pared by 0 bases and J by 1 base, with 8 bases of the junction left unmatched. This CDR3 is CASSVGLAGGPTAKNIQYF. For the CDR3, the DNA is TGTGCCAGCAGCGTAGGGCTAGCGGGGGGGCCGACTGCCAAAAACATTCAGTACTTC.